Listed here are 4 T cell receptor beta chains from one sample, sequenced in a study of PD-1 blockade in classical Hodgkin lymphoma. All patients relapsed after autologous stem cell transplantation, and brentuximab vedotin exposure varied. Profiled with immunoSEQ multiplex PCR; TCRdb holds only in-frame clones, not every one. This sample has 89,000 or so clones, with around 90% found just once. The input for sequencing was peripheral blood mononuclear cells (PBMCs), taken before the second cycle of nivolumab. Source of these receptors: a human donor with classical Hodgkin lymphoma.

The chain combines TRBV5-1 with TRBJ2-7; 12 nucleotides agree with TRBD2. This CDR3 is built from 16 residues. V dropped 0 bases and J dropped 6; count of bases not matched to a gene: 7. CDR1 and CDR2 from the germline V gene are SGHRS and YFSETQ. Here the CDR3 reads CASSLAGLAGPLEQYF. The DNA for the CDR3 is TGCGCCAGCAGCTTGGCCGGACTAGCGGGACCCCTCGAGCAGTACTTC.

In DNA, the CDR3 is TGTGCCAGCAGTGAGGTTATAGGGGGCGGGAGGGCGGCTTTCTTT. It yields the protein CASSEVIGGGRAAFF. The V call is TRBV6-1, the J call TRBJ1-1; 7 nucleotides match TRBD1. J gave up 11 bases and V 3 bases, and 15 bases lay outside the gene matches. The germline gives CDR1 MNHNS, CDR2 SASEGT. This CDR3 is built from 15 residues.

About this clone: At one end, the junction sequence differs from germline, possibly due to a read error. The chain has TRBV7-7 and TRBJ2-7; 11 positions match TRBD1. Germline loops: CDR1 SSHAT, CDR2 FNYEAQ (reference sequence). The CDR3 spans 15 residues. CDR3 sequence: CASSSPGQGVHEQYF. DNA for the CDR3: TGTGCTAGCAGCTCCCCGGGACAGGGGGTCCACGAGCAGTACTTC.

This rearrangement joins TRBV29-1 to TRBJ1-4; 9 bases map to TRBD1. The germline CDR1 and CDR2 sequences are SQVTM and ANQGSEA. The V segment lost 5 bases and the J segment 5 bases; nucleotides outside the gene matches: 3. CDR3 length: 13 amino acids. The CDR3 nucleotides read TGCAGCGTTCGAGGACAGGGGAATGAAAAACTGTTTTTT. This sequence encodes CSVRGQGNEKLFF.